This entry lists 20 T cell receptor beta chains sequenced from one sample in a study of naive and memory T cell subsets. Findings and caveats of the study: Naive repertoires, especially CD8, held a few larger clonotypes, possibly memory cells re-expressing CD45RA.

The beta constant-region primer was an equimolar mix of two oligonucleotides covering TRBC1 and TRBC2. Nested alpha and beta constant-region primers with the SP2 primer drove four PCR rounds on ligated cDNA. Each CDR3 protein gets one entry after TCRdb re-called the UMI-ligation and nested PCR reads with MiXCR. The table lists tens of thousands of distinct CDR3 sequences, 11% of them singletons, with more than 0.11% in the top ten. For these TCRs, the target antigens are not known. Sample: naive CD4+ T cells from blood. The receptors here all came from a human donor in good health.

This clonotype was counted many times. The genes are TRBV7-3 and TRBJ2-7, with a possible D match to TRBD1 (7 bases). The germline V gene encodes CDR1 SGHTA and CDR2 FQGTGA. The germline V and J ends were trimmed by 2 bases and 2 bases, with 16 bases remaining between them. This CDR3 spans 16 amino acids. The CDR3, as DNA: TGTGCCAGCAGCTTATTCGGGGGTACAGGGGCCTACGAGCAGTACTTC. Protein sequence: CASSLFGGTGAYEQYF.

The chain joins TRBV27 to TRBJ2-7; perhaps TRBD1 as D (6 bases). Germline CDR1 and CDR2: MNHEY and SMNVEV (reference sequence). Between the trimmed V and J ends, which lost 7 bases and 2 bases, there was a span of 21 bases. The CDR3 has 16 residues. The CDR3 spells CASTPGPGHKTYEQYF. The CDR3 DNA sequence: TGTGCCAGCACCCCAGGCCCGGGACATAAAACCTACGAGCAGTACTTC.

This clonotype has a handful of counts. The J gene is TRBJ2-1, the V gene TRBV20-1; 7 positions agree with TRBD2. Per the germline V gene, CDR1 is DFQATT and CDR2 is SNEGSKA (reference sequence). Trimming at V came to 0 bases and at J to 7 bases, leaving 12 bases not matched to a gene. The CDR3 is 16 residues long. CDR3: CSARDPVLASPNEQFF. The CDR3 DNA reads TGCAGTGCTAGAGACCCGGTACTAGCGTCACCAAATGAGCAGTTCTTC.

The chain uses TRBV12-3 or TRBV12-4 and TRBJ1-2; D perhaps matches TRBD1 (5 bases). The CDR3 loop spans 14 amino acids. V shed 7 bases and J shed 4 bases, with 16 bases lying between them. CDR3 nucleotides: TGTGCCAGCACAAGAGACGGAGGGGTCTATGGCTACACCTTC. It translates to CASTRDGGVYGYTF.

This clonotype has a handful of counts. The chain couples TRBV7-9 to TRBJ1-2, with D possibly being TRBD1 (6 bases). CDR1 is SEHNR, CDR2 FQNEAQ, per germline (reference sequence). Trimming took 9 bases from V and 0 from J, leaving 14 bases between them. CDR3 size: 14 residues. CDR3 DNA sequence: TGTGCCAGTACGAGGGGGACAACTAACTATGGCTACACCTTC. Encoded protein: CASTRGTTNYGYTF.

This clonotype was observed a handful of times. The chain carries TRBV7-9 and TRBJ2-1; D unresolved. The germline gives CDR1 SEHNR, CDR2 FQNEAQ (reference sequence). CDR3 length: 13 residues. V was trimmed by 0 bases and J by 9 bases, leaving 9 bases between them. CDR3 DNA sequence: TGTGCCAGCAGCTTAGCGAGCGTAGGTGAGCAGTTCTTC. This sequence encodes CASSLASVGEQFF.

The chain links TRBV19 to TRBJ1-5; D gene ambiguous. The ends were cut back, 6 bases at V and 3 bases at J, with 12 bases in the middle. The CDR3 sequence is 14 residues long. In germline, CDR1 is LNHDA, CDR2 SQIVND (reference sequence). The CDR3 bases are TGTGCCAGTAGGGGATACGCAGCCAATCAGCCCCAGCATTTT. It encodes CASRGYAANQPQHF.

A few counts support this clonotype. This sequence joins TRBV28 and TRBJ1-1; D remains ambiguous. CDR1 is MDHEN and CDR2 is SYDVKM in the germline V gene. Trimming removed 3 bases from V and 4 bases from J, with 9 bases in between. The CDR3 has 13 amino acids. CDR3 sequence reads: CASSLGPPTEAFF. The CDR3 bases are TGTGCCAGCAGTTTGGGCCCTCCCACTGAAGCTTTCTTT.

In its sample, this clonotype was seen a few times. J is TRBJ2-1 and V is TRBV5-4; a possible D gene is TRBD2 (6 bases). The CDR3 has 14 amino acids. Germline V gene lookup returns CDR1 SGHNT and CDR2 YYREEE (reference sequence). V lost 4 bases, J lost 2 bases, and 10 bases lay in between. CDR3: CASSAGGPYNEQFF. In DNA form, the CDR3 reads TGTGCCAGCAGCGCCGGGGGTCCCTACAATGAGCAGTTCTTC. The full variable domain, its missing parts supplied by reference TRBV5-4 and TRBJ2-1, is ETGVTQSPTHLIKTRGQQVTLRCSSQSGHNTVSWYQQALGQGPQFIFQYYREEENGRGNFPPRFSGLQFPNYSSELNVNALELDDSALYLCASSAGGPYNEQFFGPGTRLTVL.

The V and J genes are TRBV29-1 and TRBJ2-7, with D tentatively TRBD1 or TRBD2 (6 bases each). V lost 4 bases and J 0 bases, leaving 10 bases between the germline ends. Per germline, CDR1 SQVTM and CDR2 ANQGSEA. The CDR3 extends over 13 amino acids. The chain's CDR3 is CSVARGPSYEQYF. The CDR3 DNA reads TGCAGCGTTGCCCGGGGGCCCTCCTACGAGCAGTACTTC.

The rearrangement links TRBV29-1 to TRBJ2-1, with 9 positions matching TRBD2. Germline V lookup: CDR1 SQVTM, CDR2 ANQGSEA. V lost 5 bases and J lost 0; bases outside the gene matches: 11. The length of the CDR3 is 17 residues. CDR3 coding DNA: TGCAGCGTTAGGCCTAGCGGGACACAAAGCTCCTACAATGAGCAGTTCTTC. It yields the protein CSVRPSGTQSSYNEQFF.

For this clonotype: This CDR3 fails to terminate in the conserved phenylalanine or tryptophan, so it likely reflects a read error. J is TRBJ2-1 and V is TRBV20-1, with 9 bases matching TRBD2. The CDR3 is 13 residues long. Germline CDR1 DFQATT, CDR2 SNEGSKA (reference sequence). J gave up 10 bases and V 1 base, and 5 bases lay outside the gene matches. For the CDR3, the DNA is TGCAGTGCTAGAGTTGATCTAGCGGGGGAGCAGTTCTTG. Its protein is CSARVDLAGEQFL.

This chain's CDR3 is CSAWDRGSGETQYF. DNA for the CDR3: TGCAGCGCTTGGGACAGGGGTTCGGGAGAGACCCAGTACTTC. The chain joins TRBV29-1 to TRBJ2-5, with 10 bases aligning to TRBD1. The CDR3 length is 14 residues. Trimming at V came to 7 bases and at J to 4 bases, leaving 9 bases not matched to a gene. Germline CDR1 and CDR2: SQVTM and ANQGSEA.

V usage is TRBV21-1 and J usage is TRBJ2-7; the table's D call, TRBD1, has no DNA check behind it. TRBV21-1 is given as a pseudogene. The CDR3 loop spans 16 amino acids. The CDR3 spells CASSKCVANRVNEQYF. CDR3 DNA: TGTGCCAGCAGCAAATGCGTGGCTAACCGGGTGAACGAGCAGTACTTC.

V is TRBV29-1 and J is TRBJ2-3, with 7 bases aligning to TRBD2. The CDR3 length is 15 residues. Germline assignment: CDR1 SQVTM and CDR2 ANQGSEA. V shed 4 bases and J 0 bases; nucleotides not matched to a gene: 7. The CDR3 reads CSVALRRGSTDTQYF. CDR3 nucleotide sequence: TGCAGCGTTGCCCTCAGGCGGGGGAGCACAGATACGCAGTATTTT.

This clonotype has ten or more counts. CDR3 in DNA: TGCAGTGCTAGGCCCGGACAGCGCCTCAATGAGCAGTTCTTC. Translation: CSARPGQRLNEQFF. The V gene is TRBV20-1, the J gene TRBJ2-1, with D possibly TRBD1 on 6 matching bases. The ends were cut back, 3 bases at V and 6 bases at J, with 15 bases in the middle. Germline V gene lookup returns CDR1 DFQATT and CDR2 SNEGSKA (reference sequence). This CDR3 has 14 residues.

CDR3 residues: CASKDYSYNEQFF. The CDR3, as DNA: TGTGCCAGCAAAGACTATTCCTACAATGAGCAGTTCTTC. This chain uses TRBV7-9 with TRBJ2-1, with TRBD2 as a possible D gene (5 bases). Per germline, CDR1 SEHNR and CDR2 FQNEAQ (reference sequence). The CDR3 is made up of 13 amino acids. V was pared by 7 bases and J by 1 base, with 8 bases between.

This clonotype appeared a few times. The chain combines TRBV29-1 with TRBJ1-1; 10 bases are a match to TRBD1. The V gene's germline CDR1 is SQVTM and CDR2 ANQGSEA. The CDR3 extends over 15 amino acids. V was clipped by 7 bases and J by 1 base; unmatched bases: 9. CDR3: CSAGTGANRNTEAFF. The CDR3 nucleotides read TGCAGCGCCGGGACAGGGGCCAACCGGAACACTGAAGCTTTCTTT.

This clonotype came up a few times. The chain has TRBV7-9 and TRBJ2-1; TRBD2 aligns across 7 bases. The germline V gene encodes CDR1 SEHNR and CDR2 FQNEAQ (reference sequence). The CDR3 sequence is 19 residues long. V gave up 3 bases and J gave up 0 bases; unmatched junction bases: 14. Here the CDR3 DNA reads TGTGCCAGCAGCTTCTACAAACTTACGGGCGGGAGCTCCTACAATGAGCAGTTCTTC. This gives the protein CASSFYKLTGGSSYNEQFF.

V and J are TRBV5-1 and TRBJ2-1; a weak D match, TRBD2 (6 bases). The V gene's germline CDR1 is SGHRS and CDR2 YFSETQ. The CDR3 runs to 15 residues. V shed 4 bases and J shed 7 bases, with 18 bases lying between them. DNA for the CDR3: TGCGCCAGCAGCCCGGGACTCATCGGACCGAATGAGCAGTTCTTC. This sequence encodes CASSPGLIGPNEQFF.